The entry below gives a single TCR beta chain sequence along with its context. There are a few counts of this clone. It has no known antigen specificity. Per-base quality was not reported, and no clone a single base away is much larger than it. Receptor amplification or capture employed the immunoSEQ multiplex PCR assay. For the multiplex PCR, a mixture combining 60 forward primers for TCR Vbeta segments and 13 reverse primers for TCR Jbeta segments was used. A multiplex PCR assay on genomic DNA amplified the CDR3 region of rearranged TCR beta genes. Amplified TCR beta libraries were sequenced as 87-base-pair reads on the Illumina HiSeq System. Per the source publication's procedure: Across the 666 repertoires, a later analysis counted 80 million or so unique TCR beta chains, roughly 11 million of which were shared by at least two donors. A nearest-neighbor algorithm error-corrected the raw reads and collapsed the reads into unique sequences, merging closely related sequences to remove PCR and sequencing errors. To assign V, D and J gene segments, CDR3 sequences were aligned to IMGT reference sequences. For a sequence to be retained, a match of at least six nucleotides to both a V gene segment and a J gene segment was required. A rearrangement counted as productive if the CDR3 had no stop codons and remained in frame with V and J, and every other rearrangement counted as non-productive. CDR3 was defined by IMGT convention, running from the second conserved V-encoded cysteine to the conserved J-encoded phenylalanine. In an earlier analysis of just under 600 of the donors, sequences lacking an unambiguous match to a single V gene segment were excluded. An earlier analysis of 450 to 650 of the donors called V segments functional above 56.7% productive rearrangements and segregating when the between-donor standard deviation exceeded 5%. To diagnose cytomegalovirus status from the catalog of TCR beta chain sequences, a statistical classification framework was built. V and J gene assignment, in a later analysis, came from comparing TCR nucleotide sequences with IMGT/GENE-DB human TR gene sequences. In a later analysis, CDR3 sequences and most-parsimonious VDJ recombination scenarios were assigned using the TCRdist pipeline. In a later analysis, each TCR beta chain was defined by its CDR3 amino acid sequence together with its V-gene family, and reads lacking a unique V-gene family were excluded. To address suspected cross-contamination and a sequencing artifact, a later analysis removed a few hundred highly shared, low-generation-probability nucleotide sequences. A later analysis calculated a clonal expansion index for each public chain from normalized within-repertoire ranks of inferred template counts. In a later analysis, generation probabilities were computed with a VDJ recombination model fitted to out-of-frame rearrangements, and the resulting probabilities were checked against IGoR. In a later analysis, TCR-TCR, TCR-HLA and TCR-CMV co-occurrence was scored with hypergeometric tests, and a repertoire-size bias correction was applied to TCR pairs. A later analysis estimated false discovery rates by permuting HLA or CMV assignments 20 times. In a later analysis, co-occurring TCRs were grouped with DBSCAN, and TCRdist sequence similarity was added when clustering was performed within HLA-allele-positive subsets. Repertoires with fewer than 30,000 or more than 120,000 public chains, plus five repertoires with anomalous nucleotide sharing, were excluded from co-occurrence clustering. What TCRdb holds here is the immuneACCESS table cut down to in-frame rearrangements. Part of the clones is not present; checked against another copy, under half of the missing clones reflect an unresolved V gene, and the others are unexplained. The V and J calls and the clone size are those of that table, but D and trimming were determined from the DNA. For this sample the table gives about 190,000 clones, of which around 75% were detected only once. The ten top clones hold roughly 6.7% of the sample.

This sample was taken from a study of cytomegalovirus exposure and HLA in healthy donors (dated 2017 in TCRdb). About the investigation overall: An earlier analysis of more than 550 of the donors reported approximately 280 Gb of sequence data and some 110 million unique TCR beta sequences obtained from some 200 million T cells. An early release that covered fewer than 800 HLA-typed donors contained 250 to 350 gigabases of sequencing data and tens of millions of unique TCR sequences. Of the 350 to 450 genotyped donors, 75% to 85% were placed in the genetic ancestry cluster associated with self-reported Caucasian donors. The aim of the study was to test whether cataloging public T cell receptors could identify signatures of past pathogen exposure. Using immunosequencing, the study profiled T cell repertoires from roughly 650 subjects and related those repertoires to cytomegalovirus serostatus. Along with the 666-subject first cohort, a separate validation cohort of over a hundred different subjects was used. High-throughput TCR immunosequencing, statistical association of individual TCRs with disease status, and machine learning were combined to predict cytomegalovirus infection status. A later analysis re-analyzed previously published TCR beta repertoires from roughly 630 donors and added high-resolution HLA genotyping to study TCR occurrence patterns. Rather than using new phenotypic data, the later analysis identified candidate immune exposures from TCR beta sequences and from how often those sequences occurred across donors. In an earlier analysis of 587 of the donors, high-throughput TCR beta sequencing was used to judge whether each TCR beta V gene segment behaved as functional or pseudogenic. Donor age, sex, ethnicity and CMV serostatus were compiled together with the repertoire data. In a later genetic analysis, genome-wide SNP genotypes for about 65% of the roughly 670 donors were used, and that subset was treated as a discovery cohort. Every repertoire in the discovery cohort had been generated on one and the same sequencing platform. HLA typing covered class I and class II loci at four-digit resolution. Typing coverage differed by locus: A, B, C, DRB1 and DQB1 were typed in about 629-640 donors, DQA1 in 522, DPA1 in 600 to 610, and DPB1 in just under 490. Because of strong linkage in the cohort, four or five DR-DQ haplotypes were treated as single units for association and clustering. Among roughly 370 genotyped donors of the cohort, an average of about 240,000 unique TCR beta nucleotide sequences were sequenced per donor, roughly 18% of them non-productive. Here is what the overall study found, with its caveats: Most TCR sequences were observed very rarely across donors, whereas some public TCRs were present in many individuals. The authors suggested that the approach could potentially be generalized to other disease states and immunological phenotypes. Because some donors lacked HLA typing at each locus, the association tests relied only on the typed subset. Some IMGT-functional V segments, including TRBV6-2 and TRBV6-3, could not be told apart with the 87-base-pair reads, so those segments were excluded. Because counts were too low, about 18 rarely observed V segments, including chromosome 9 orphons, were excluded from the earlier analysis of around 590 of the donors. In a later analysis, the rate of TCR association differed among HLA loci, with DRB1 alleles having the most associated TCRs and HLA-C alleles having the fewest. A further reported finding was that TCR beta sequences accurately predicted the HLA-A and HLA-B alleles for most subjects in the first cohort. In an earlier analysis of fewer than 750 of the donors, most TCR beta V segments were observed in productive rearrangements about 90% or about 30% of the time, broadly matching IMGT annotations. V-gene and J-gene trimming of TCR beta chains was associated with a missense DCLRE1C variant in a later genetic analysis, and the association was replicated in an independent cohort. Roughly uniform sequencing depth across donors was assumed in presence/absence analyses, although this assumption may not hold. The sequencing pipeline was judged likely to have produced a cluster of highly shared sequence variants as a technical artifact. In this cohort, only TCR beta chains were sequenced, and detectable features were limited by the absence of alpha or paired-chain data. In vitro tests confirmed that a few of the cytomegalovirus-associated TCR beta chains recognize cytomegalovirus antigens. Correlated functional status among segregating V segments might reflect linkage disequilibrium, but an unknown experimental factor could not be ruled out. A later analysis found that HLA-associated TCR beta chains were more clonally expanded and had lower generation probabilities than equally common non-associated chains. In both the original and validation cohorts, the classifier was reported to diagnose cytomegalovirus status with high specificity and sensitivity. Compared with the roughly 670-donor mean, donors in an Asian-associated ancestry cluster had fewer N-insertions in productive TCRs, according to a later genetic analysis. When HLA alleles, especially DR and DQ, strongly co-occurred, attributing TCR associations to individual alleles was difficult. At a false discovery rate of 0.05, a later analysis linked 15,000 to 20,000 TCR beta sequences to specific HLA alleles. In a later analysis, most CMV-associated TCR beta chains were found to appear HLA-restricted, with HLA associations seemingly driven largely by CMV exposure. According to a later analysis, parvovirus B19, influenza, CMV and Epstein-Barr virus appeared linked to several top co-occurrence clusters. The study listed over 150 TCR beta chains as associated with cytomegalovirus. CMV serostatus was the only immune exposure information available for the cohort.

According to the germline V gene, CDR1 reads SGDLS and CDR2 reads YYNGEE. The CDR3 sequence holds 15 residues, the cysteine and phenylalanine included. Here the CDR3 DNA is all that survives: 45 bases in frame from base 1. In total, 666 healthy bone marrow donors made up the cohort. At the time of sampling, all cohort members were nominally healthy, though unrecorded immune exposures were likely present. The donor was CMV seropositive and belonged to the group of 250 to 300 seropositive cohort members. Each donor provided a peripheral blood sample, and peripheral blood mononuclear cells were used for TCR beta sequencing. The Qiagen DNeasy Blood Extraction Kit was used to extract genomic DNA from the blood cell samples.

This TCR came from a man aged 40-55 years in good health and CMV-seropositive. In this chain, TRBV9 is recombined with TRBJ2-5; TRBD1 matches 7 bases in the middle. The end of the DNA is better explained by TRBJ2-7, so the J call may be wrong. Sequencing was carried out using PBMCs. CDR3 region: CASSVFAGGVYEQYF. The DNA sequence follows: TGTGCCAGCAGCGTATTTGCAGGGGGTGTTTACGAGCAGTACTTC.